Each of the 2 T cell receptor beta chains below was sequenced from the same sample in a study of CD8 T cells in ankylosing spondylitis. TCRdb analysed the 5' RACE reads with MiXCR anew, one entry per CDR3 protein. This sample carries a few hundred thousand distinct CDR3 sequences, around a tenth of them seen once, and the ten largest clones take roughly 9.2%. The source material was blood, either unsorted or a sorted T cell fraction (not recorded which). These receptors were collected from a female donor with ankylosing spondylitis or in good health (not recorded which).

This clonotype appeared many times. The DNA of the CDR3 is TGTGCCAGCAGCGTAGTACCTAGCAGAAACAATGAGCAGTTCTTC. Its protein is CASSVVPSRNNEQFF. The V call is TRBV9, the J call TRBJ2-1; D possibly corresponds to TRBD2 (5 bases). Germline V gives CDR1 SGDLS, CDR2 YYNGEE. CDR3 length equals 15 residues. Trimming cost V 0 bases and J 5 bases, with 12 bases left between them.

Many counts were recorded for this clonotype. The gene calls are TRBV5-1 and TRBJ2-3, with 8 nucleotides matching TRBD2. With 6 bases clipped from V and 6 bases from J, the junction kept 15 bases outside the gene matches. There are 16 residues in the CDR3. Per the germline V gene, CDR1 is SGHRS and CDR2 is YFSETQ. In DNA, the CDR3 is TGCGCCAGCACCCCAACTAAAGCGGGGGCCTTGGATACGCAGTATTTT. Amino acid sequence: CASTPTKAGALDTQYF.